This T cell receptor (beta chain) was identified in a study of T cell responses to AZD1222 COVID-19 vaccine. About the research overall: Doses given second, at about 4 or about 12 weeks, were pooled.

A note on this clone: The antigen remains unidentified.

The CDR3 covers 14 residues. Germline CDR1 reads MNHNS; CDR2 reads SASEGT. V was shortened by 1 base and J by 1 base, with 7 bases between the two germline ends. Whole-study findings and limits: The study reported that nearly half of spike-specific TCRs target unmutated variant regions. Baseline seropositives among AZD1222 recipients totaled only 5 to 7.

Data came from immunoSEQ multiplex PCR; TCRdb stores just in-frame clones and leaves some out. The sample has 80,000 to 100,000 clones, nearly 90% seen once. The J gene is TRBJ1-1, the V gene TRBV6-1; no reliable D call. Sequencing used peripheral blood, obtained on day 0 of AZD1222 vaccination. The clonotype comes from an adult in good health. CDR3 coding DNA: TGTGCCAGCAGTGAAGGGACCCGGAACACTGAAGCTTTCTTT. Amino acids: CASSEGTRNTEAFF.